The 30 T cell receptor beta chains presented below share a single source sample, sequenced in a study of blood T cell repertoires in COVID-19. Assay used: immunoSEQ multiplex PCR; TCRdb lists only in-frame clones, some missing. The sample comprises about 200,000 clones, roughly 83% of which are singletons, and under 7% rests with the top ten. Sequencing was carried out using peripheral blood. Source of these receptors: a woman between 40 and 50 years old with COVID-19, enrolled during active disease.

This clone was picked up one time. The CDR3 DNA reads as TGCGCCAGCAGCTTGCTCGATCCTGGGCGGTGGACAGGGGGCACATACGAGCAGTACTTC. Encoded protein: CASSLLDPGRWTGGTYEQYF. The genes are TRBV5-1 and TRBJ2-7; TRBD1 matches at 11 bases. The ends lost 1 base at V and 4 bases at J; junction bases unmatched: 19. This CDR3 contains 20 residues. Germline loops: CDR1 SGHRS, CDR2 YFSETQ.

The DNA of the CDR3 is TGTGCCATCAGTGAGTCTGGAGAAACCTATAATTCACCCCTCCACTTT. This sequence encodes CAISESGETYNSPLHF. The rearrangement uses TRBV10-3 and TRBJ1-6; the D is unclear. Germline V CDR1 and CDR2: ENHRY, SYGVKD. The V end lost 0 bases, the J end lost 2 bases, and 8 bases lay between the germline ends. The CDR3 spans 16 residues.

The CDR3 sequence is CAIRGMGGQDSGNTIYF. The CDR3 bases are TGTGCCATCAGGGGGATGGGGGGACAGGACTCTGGAAACACCATATATTTT. The V call is TRBV10-3, the J call TRBJ1-3; 8 nucleotides line up with TRBD1. CDR1 and CDR2 (germline): ENHRY, SYGVKD. CDR3 length equals 17 residues. Germline trimming cut 6 bases from V and 0 bases from J; bases unmatched to any gene: 10.

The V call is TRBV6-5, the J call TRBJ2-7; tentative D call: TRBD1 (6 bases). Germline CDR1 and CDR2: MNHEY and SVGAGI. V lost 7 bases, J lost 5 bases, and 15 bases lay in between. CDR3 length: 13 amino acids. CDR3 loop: CASTRQNRDEQYF. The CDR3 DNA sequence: TGTGCCAGCACCCGCCAGAACAGGGACGAGCAGTACTTC.

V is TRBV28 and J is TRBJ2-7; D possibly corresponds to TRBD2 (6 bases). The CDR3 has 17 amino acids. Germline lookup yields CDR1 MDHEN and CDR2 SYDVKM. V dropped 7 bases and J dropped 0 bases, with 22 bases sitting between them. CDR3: CASTLGAGSLFSYEQYF. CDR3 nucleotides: TGTGCCAGCACCCTAGGGGCGGGGTCACTATTCTCCTACGAGCAGTACTTC. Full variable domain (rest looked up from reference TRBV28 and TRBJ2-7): DVKVTQSSRYLVKRTGEKVFLECVQDMDHENMFWYRQDPGLGLRLIYFSYDVKMKEKGDIPEGYSVSREKKERFSLILESASTNQTSMYLCASTLGAGSLFSYEQYFGPGTRLTVT.

The CDR3 nucleotides read TGCAGCGCCCTCCCCTCCACTGCCCCCGGGGAGCTGTTTTTT. It codes for CSALPSTAPGELFF. This chain links TRBV29-1 with TRBJ2-2; D call uncertain. Trimming shortened V by 7 bases and J by 6 bases, and 18 bases separated the two germline ends. Germline lookup yields CDR1 SQVTM and CDR2 ANQGSEA. The length of the CDR3 is 14 residues.

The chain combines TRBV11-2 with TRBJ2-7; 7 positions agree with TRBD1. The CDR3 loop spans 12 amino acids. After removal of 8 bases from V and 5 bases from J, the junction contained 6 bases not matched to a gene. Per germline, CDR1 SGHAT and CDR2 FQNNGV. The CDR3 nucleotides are TGTGCCAGCTGGAAGGGGGCCAACGAGCAGTACTTC. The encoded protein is CASWKGANEQYF.

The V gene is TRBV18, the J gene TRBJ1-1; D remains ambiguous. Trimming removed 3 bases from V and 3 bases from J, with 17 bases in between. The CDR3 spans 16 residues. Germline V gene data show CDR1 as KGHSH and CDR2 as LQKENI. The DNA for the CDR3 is TGTGCCAGCTCACCCTTCGATTCGAGGGAGCACACTGAAGCTTTCTTT. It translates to CASSPFDSREHTEAFF. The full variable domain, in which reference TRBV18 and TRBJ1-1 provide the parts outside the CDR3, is NAGVMQNPRHLVRRRGQEARLRCSPMKGHSHVYWYRQLPEEGLKFMVYLQKENIIDESGMPKERFSAEFPKEGPSILRIQQVVRGDSAAYFCASSPFDSREHTEAFFGQGTRLTVV.

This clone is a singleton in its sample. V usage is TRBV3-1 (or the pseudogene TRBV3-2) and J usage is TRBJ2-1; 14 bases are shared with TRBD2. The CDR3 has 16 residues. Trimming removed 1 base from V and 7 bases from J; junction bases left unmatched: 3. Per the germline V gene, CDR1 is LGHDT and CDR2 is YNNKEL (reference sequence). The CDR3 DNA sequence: TGTGCCAGCAGCCAAGGGACTAGCGGGGGGTATAATGAGCAGTTCTTC. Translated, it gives CASSQGTSGGYNEQFF.

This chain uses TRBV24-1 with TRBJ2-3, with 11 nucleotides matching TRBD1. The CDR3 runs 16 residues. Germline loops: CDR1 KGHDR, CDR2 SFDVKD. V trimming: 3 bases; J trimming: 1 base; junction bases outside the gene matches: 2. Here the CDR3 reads CATSDGGQGGTDTQYF. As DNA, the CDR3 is TGTGCCACCAGTGATGGGGGACAGGGGGGCACAGATACGCAGTATTTT.

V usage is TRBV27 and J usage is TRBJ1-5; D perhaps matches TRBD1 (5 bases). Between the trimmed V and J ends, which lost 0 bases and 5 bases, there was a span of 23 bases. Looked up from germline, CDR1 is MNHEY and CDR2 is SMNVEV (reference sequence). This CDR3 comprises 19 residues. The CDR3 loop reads CASSLSGGRYELLDQPQHF. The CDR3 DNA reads TGTGCCAGCAGTTTATCGGGGGGGAGGTACGAGCTATTAGATCAGCCCCAGCATTTT.

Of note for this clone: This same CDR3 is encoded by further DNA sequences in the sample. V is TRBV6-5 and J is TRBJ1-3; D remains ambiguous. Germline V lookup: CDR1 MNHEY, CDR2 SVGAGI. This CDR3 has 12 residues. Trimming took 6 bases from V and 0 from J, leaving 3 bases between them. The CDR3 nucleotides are TGTGCCAGCAGGAGCTCTGGAAACACCATATATTTT. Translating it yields CASRSSGNTIYF.

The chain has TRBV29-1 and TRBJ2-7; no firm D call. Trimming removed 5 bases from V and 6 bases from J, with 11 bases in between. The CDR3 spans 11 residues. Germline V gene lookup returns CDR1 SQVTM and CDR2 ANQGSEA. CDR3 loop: CSVFSNFEQYF. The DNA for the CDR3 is TGCAGCGTTTTTAGCAACTTCGAGCAGTACTTC.

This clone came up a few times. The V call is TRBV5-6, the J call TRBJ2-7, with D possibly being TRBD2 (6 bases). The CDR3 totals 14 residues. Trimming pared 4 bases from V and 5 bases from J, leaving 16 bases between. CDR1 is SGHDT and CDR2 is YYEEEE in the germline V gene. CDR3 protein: CASSPGGGEDEQYF. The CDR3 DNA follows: TGTGCCAGCAGCCCCGGCGGAGGGGAGGACGAGCAGTACTTC.

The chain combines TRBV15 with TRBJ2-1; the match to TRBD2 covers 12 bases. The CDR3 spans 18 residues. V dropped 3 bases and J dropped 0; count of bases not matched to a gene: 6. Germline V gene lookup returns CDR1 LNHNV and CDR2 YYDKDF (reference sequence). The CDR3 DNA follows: TGTGCCACCAGCAGGGGTTCTAGCGGGAGGGTCTCCTACAATGAGCAGTTCTTC. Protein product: CATSRGSSGRVSYNEQFF.

The CDR3 is CASSSPVANYGYTF. The CDR3 DNA follows: TGTGCCAGCAGCTCCCCGGTAGCTAACTATGGCTACACCTTC. The chain links TRBV7-9 to TRBJ1-2; D gene ambiguous. CDR1 is SEHNR, CDR2 FQNEAQ, per germline (reference sequence). With 4 bases removed from V and 0 bases from J, the gap between germline ends came to 9 bases. There are 14 residues in the CDR3.

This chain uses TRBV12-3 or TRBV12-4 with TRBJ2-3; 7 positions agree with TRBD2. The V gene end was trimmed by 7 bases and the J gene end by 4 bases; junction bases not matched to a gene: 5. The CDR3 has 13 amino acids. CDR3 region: CASNFGGADTQYF. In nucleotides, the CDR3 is TGTGCCAGCAATTTTGGGGGGGCAGATACGCAGTATTTT.

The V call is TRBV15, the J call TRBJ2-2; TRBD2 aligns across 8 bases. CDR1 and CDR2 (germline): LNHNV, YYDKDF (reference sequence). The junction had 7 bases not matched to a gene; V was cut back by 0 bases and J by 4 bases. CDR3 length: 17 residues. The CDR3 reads CATSRDPGGAPTGELFF. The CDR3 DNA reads TGTGCCACCAGCAGAGATCCCGGGGGGGCCCCCACCGGGGAGCTGTTTTTT.

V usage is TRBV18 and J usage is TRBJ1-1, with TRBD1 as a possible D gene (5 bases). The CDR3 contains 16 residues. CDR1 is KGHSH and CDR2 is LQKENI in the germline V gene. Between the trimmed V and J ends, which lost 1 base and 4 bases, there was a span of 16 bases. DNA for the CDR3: TGTGCCAGCTCACCACGGGCGGGGGGAGGAGGCACTGAAGCTTTCTTT. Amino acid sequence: CASSPRAGGGGTEAFF. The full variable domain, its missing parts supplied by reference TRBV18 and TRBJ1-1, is NAGVMQNPRHLVRRRGQEARLRCSPMKGHSHVYWYRQLPEEGLKFMVYLQKENIIDESGMPKERFSAEFPKEGPSILRIQQVVRGDSAAYFCASSPRAGGGGTEAFFGQGTRLTVV.

The CDR3 protein is CSGRQGGNTEAFF. The DNA of the CDR3 is TGCAGCGGACGACAGGGAGGGAACACTGAAGCTTTCTTT. The V and J genes are TRBV29-1 and TRBJ1-1, with 7 bases that match TRBD1. The germline gives CDR1 SQVTM, CDR2 ANQGSEA. V shed 7 bases, J shed 1 base, and the junction held 6 bases outside the gene matches. This CDR3 has 13 amino acids.

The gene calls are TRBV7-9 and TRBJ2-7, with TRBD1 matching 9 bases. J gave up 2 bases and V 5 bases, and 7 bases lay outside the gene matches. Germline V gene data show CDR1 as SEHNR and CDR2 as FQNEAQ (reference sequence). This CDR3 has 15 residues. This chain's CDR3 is CASSPMDRGPYEQYF. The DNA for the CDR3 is TGTGCCAGCAGCCCGATGGACAGGGGTCCCTACGAGCAGTACTTC.

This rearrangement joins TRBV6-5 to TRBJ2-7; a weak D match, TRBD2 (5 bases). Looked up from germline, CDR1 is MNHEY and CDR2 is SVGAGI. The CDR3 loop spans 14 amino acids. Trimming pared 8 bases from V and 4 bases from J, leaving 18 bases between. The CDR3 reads CASQPNRGRYEQYF. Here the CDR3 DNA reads TGTGCCAGCCAACCAAATCGGGGAAGGTACGAGCAGTACTTC.

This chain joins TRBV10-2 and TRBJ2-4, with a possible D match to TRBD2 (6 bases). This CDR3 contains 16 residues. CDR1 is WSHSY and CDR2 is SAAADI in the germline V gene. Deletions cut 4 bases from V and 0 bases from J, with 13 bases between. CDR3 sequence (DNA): TGCGCCAGCAGTGGACCTCGGGGGATAGCCAAAAACATTCAGTACTTC. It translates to CASSGPRGIAKNIQYF.

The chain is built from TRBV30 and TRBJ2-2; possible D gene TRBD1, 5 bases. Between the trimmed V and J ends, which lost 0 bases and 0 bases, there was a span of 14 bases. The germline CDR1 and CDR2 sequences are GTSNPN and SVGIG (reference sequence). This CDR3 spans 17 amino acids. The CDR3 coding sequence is TGTGCCTGGAGTGTGGGGCACCGCCGCCCGAACACCGGGGAGCTGTTTTTT. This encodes CAWSVGHRRPNTGELFF.

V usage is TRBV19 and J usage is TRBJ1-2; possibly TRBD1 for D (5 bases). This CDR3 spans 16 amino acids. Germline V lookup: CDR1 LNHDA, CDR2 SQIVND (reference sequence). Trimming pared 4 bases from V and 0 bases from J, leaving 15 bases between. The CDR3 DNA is TGTGCCAGTAGTAGGGAGGCAGGGAGGGCTAACTATGGCTACACCTTC. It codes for CASSREAGRANYGYTF.

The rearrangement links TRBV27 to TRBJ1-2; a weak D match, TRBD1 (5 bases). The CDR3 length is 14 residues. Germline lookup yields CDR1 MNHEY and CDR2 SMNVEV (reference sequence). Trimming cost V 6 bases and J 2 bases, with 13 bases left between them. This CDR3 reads CASSLAGGNYGYTF. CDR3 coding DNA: TGTGCCAGCAGCCTGGCGGGGGGAAACTATGGCTACACCTTC.

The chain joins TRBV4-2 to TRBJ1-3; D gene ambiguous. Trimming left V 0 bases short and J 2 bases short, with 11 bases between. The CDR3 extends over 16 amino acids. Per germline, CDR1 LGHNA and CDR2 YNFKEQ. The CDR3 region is CASSQDAGFAGNTIYF. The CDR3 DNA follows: TGTGCCAGCAGCCAAGATGCAGGTTTCGCTGGAAACACCATATATTTT.

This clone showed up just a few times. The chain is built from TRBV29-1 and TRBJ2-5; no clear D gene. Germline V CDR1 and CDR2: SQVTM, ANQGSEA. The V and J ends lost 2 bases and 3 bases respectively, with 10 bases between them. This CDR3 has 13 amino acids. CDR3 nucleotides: TGCAGCGTTGAAAGAGATGTGGAAGAGACCCAGTACTTC. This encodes CSVERDVEETQYF.

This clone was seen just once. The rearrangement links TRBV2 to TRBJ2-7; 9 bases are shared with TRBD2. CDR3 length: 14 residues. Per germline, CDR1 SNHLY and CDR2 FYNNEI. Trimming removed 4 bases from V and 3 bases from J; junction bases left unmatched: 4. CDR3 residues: CASSVAGGFYEQYF. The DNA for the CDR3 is TGTGCCAGCAGTGTCGCGGGGGGGTTCTACGAGCAGTACTTC.

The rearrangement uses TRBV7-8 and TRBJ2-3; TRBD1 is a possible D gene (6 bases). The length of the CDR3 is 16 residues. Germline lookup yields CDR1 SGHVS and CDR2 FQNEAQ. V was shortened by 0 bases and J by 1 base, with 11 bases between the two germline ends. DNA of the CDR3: TGTGCCAGCAGCTTAGCCCTGCGACAGGGCACAGATACGCAGTATTTT. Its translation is CASSLALRQGTDTQYF. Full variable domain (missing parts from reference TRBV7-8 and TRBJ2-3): GAGVSQSPRYKVAKRGQDVALRCDPISGHVSLFWYQQALGQGPEFLTYFQNEAQLDKSGLPSDRFFAERPEGSVSTLKIQRTQQEDSAVYLCASSLALRQGTDTQYFGPGTRLTVL.